Listed below are T cell receptor beta chains from one sample, sequenced in a study of cytomegalovirus exposure and HLA in healthy donors. Generated by immunoSEQ multiplex PCR, the TCRdb table keeps only in-frame clones and is missing some. This table has 95,000 to 150,000 clones, approximately 73% appearing once. Sequenced input: PBMCs. Receptors were obtained from a man in his 60s in good health and CMV-seropositive. The CDR3 runs from the conserved cysteine through the conserved F or W. D genes are given only for firm matches. Expanded clones are given a class, and other clones once, few, many or no size at all.

v_gene,d_gene,abundance,j_gene,CDR3aa,CDR3nt
TRBV5-6,TRBD2,.,TRBJ2-1,CASSSEWAGGVNEQFF,TGTGCCAGCAGCTCCGAATGGGCGGGGGGGGTCAATGAGCAGTTCTTC
TRBV28,.,.,TRBJ1-1,CASRSGGGTEAFF,TGTGCCAGCAGATCCGGTGGGGGGACCGAAGCTTTCTTT
TRBV11-2,TRBD1,once,TRBJ2-7,CASSLDRQGDYEQYF,TGTGCCAGCAGCTTAGACCGACAGGGAGACTACGAGCAGTACTTC
TRBV11-2,.,.,TRBJ2-2,CASSRREGDTGELFF,TGTGCCAGCAGCCGACGTGAAGGGGACACCGGGGAGCTGTTTTTT
TRBV25-1,.,.,TRBJ2-3,CASSEGSGGRTDTQYF,TGTGCCAGCAGTGAGGGGTCAGGAGGGCGCACAGATACGCAGTATTTT
TRBV9,TRBD1,.,TRBJ2-1,CASSTRTGFNEQFF,TGTGCCAGCAGCACCAGGACAGGGTTCAATGAGCAGTTCTTC
TRBV6-5,TRBD1,.,TRBJ2-5,CASSSGTVQETQYF,TGTGCCAGCAGTTCCGGGACAGTCCAAGAGACCCAGTACTTC
TRBV6-4,TRBD1,.,TRBJ1-1,CASSAYDRDTEAFF,TGTGCCAGCTCCGCCTACGACAGGGACACTGAAGCTTTCTTT
TRBV6-5,.,few,TRBJ1-1,CASSYGLTNTEAFF,TGTGCCAGCAGTTACGGGCTGACGAACACTGAAGCTTTCTTT
TRBV11-3,TRBD2,few,TRBJ2-3,CASSLGTSGGNTQYF,TGTGCCAGCAGCCTAGGGACTTCGGGGGGGAATACGCAGTATTTT
TRBV28,.,.,TRBJ1-6,CASSLFGQGINF,.
TRBV9,.,.,TRBJ2-1,CASAGQLADNEQFF,TGTGCCAGCGCCGGACAGTTGGCCGACAATGAGCAGTTCTTC
TRBV2,.,once,TRBJ2-3,CASSQGDTQYF,TGTGCCAGCAGTCAGGGGGATACGCAGTATTTT